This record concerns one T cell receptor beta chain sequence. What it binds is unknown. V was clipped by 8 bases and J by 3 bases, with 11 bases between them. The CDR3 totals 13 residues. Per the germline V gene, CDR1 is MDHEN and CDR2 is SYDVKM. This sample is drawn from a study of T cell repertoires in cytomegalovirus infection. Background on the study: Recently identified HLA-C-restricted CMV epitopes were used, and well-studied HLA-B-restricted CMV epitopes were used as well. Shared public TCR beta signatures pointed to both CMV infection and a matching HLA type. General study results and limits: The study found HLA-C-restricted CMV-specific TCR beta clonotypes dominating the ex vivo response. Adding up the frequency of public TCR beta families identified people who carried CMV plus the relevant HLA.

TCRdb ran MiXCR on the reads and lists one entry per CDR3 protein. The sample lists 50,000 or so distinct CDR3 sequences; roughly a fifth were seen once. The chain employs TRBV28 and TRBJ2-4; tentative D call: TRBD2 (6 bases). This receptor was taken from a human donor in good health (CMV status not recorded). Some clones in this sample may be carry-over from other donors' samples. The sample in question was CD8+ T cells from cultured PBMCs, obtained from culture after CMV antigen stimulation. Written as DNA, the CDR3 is TGTGCCAGCTGCGCGGGATTCAAAAACATTCAGTACTTC. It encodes CASCAGFKNIQYF.